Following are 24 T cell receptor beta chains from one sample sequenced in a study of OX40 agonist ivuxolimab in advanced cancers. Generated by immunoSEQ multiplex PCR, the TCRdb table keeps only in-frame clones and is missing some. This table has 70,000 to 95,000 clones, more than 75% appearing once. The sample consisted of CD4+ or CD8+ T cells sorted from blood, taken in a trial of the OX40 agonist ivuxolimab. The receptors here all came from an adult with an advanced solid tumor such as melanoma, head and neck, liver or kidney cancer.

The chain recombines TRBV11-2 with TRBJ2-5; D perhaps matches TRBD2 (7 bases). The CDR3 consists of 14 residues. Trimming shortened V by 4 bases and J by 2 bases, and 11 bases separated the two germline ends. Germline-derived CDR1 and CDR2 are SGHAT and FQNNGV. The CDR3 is CASSSRGGQETQYF. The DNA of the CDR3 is TGTGCCAGCAGCTCAAGGGGGGGACAAGAGACCCAGTACTTC.

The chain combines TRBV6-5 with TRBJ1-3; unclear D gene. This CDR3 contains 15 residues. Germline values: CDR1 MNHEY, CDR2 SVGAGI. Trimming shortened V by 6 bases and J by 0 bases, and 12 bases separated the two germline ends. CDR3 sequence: CASRYTVSSGNTIYF. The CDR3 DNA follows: TGTGCCAGCAGATATACAGTTTCCTCTGGAAACACCATATATTTT.

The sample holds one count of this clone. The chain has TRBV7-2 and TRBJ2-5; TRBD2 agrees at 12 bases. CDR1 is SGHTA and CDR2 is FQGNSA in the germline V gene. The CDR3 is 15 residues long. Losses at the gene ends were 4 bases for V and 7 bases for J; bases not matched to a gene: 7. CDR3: CASSSGLAGQGTQYF. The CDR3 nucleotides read TGTGCCAGCAGCTCTGGACTAGCGGGGCAGGGGACCCAGTACTTC.

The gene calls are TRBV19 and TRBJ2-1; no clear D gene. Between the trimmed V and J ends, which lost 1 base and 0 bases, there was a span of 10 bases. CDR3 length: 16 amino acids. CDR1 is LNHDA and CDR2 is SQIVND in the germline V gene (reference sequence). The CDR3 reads CASSIGFSSSYNEQFF. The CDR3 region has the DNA TGTGCCAGTAGTATAGGTTTCTCCAGCTCCTACAATGAGCAGTTCTTC.

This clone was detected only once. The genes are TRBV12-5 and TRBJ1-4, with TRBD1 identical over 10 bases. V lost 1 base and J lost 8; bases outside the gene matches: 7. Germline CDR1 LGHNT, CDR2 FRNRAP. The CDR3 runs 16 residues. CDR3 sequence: CASGLALGQGGEKLFF. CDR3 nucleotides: TGTGCTAGTGGTTTGGCATTAGGACAGGGGGGGGAAAAACTGTTTTTT.

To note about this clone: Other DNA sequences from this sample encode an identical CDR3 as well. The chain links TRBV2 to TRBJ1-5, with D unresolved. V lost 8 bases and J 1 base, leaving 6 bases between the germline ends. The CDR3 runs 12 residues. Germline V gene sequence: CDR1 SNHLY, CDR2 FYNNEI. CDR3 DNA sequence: TGTGCCAGCTCGGACAGCAATCAGCCCCAGCATTTT. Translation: CASSDSNQPQHF.

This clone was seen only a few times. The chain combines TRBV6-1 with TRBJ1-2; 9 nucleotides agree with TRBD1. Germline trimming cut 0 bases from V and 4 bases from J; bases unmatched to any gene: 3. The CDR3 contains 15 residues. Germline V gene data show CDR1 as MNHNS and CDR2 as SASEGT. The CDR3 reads CASSEAPGQGYGYTF. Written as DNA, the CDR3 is TGTGCCAGCAGTGAAGCTCCGGGACAGGGCTATGGCTACACCTTC.

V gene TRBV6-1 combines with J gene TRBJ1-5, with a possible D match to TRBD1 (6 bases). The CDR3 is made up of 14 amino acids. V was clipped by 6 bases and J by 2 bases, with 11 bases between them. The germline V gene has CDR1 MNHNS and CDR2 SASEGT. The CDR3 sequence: CASSGGGGNQPQHF. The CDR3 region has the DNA TGTGCCAGCAGCGGGGGGGGCGGCAATCAGCCCCAGCATTTT.

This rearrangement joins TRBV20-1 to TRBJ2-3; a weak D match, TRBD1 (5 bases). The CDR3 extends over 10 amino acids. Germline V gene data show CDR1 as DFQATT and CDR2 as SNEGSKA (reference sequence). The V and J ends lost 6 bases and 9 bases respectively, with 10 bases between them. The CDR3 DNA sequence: TGCAGTGCCTTCAGGGTGACGCAGTATTTT. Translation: CSAFRVTQYF.

The CDR3 nucleotides are TGTGCCAGCTCACCACAGGGGGGGAGCAATCAGCCCCAGCATTTT. Its translation is CASSPQGGSNQPQHF. J is TRBJ1-5 and V is TRBV18; D perhaps matches TRBD1 (6 bases). CDR3 length: 15 residues. V lost 1 base, J lost 1 base, and 8 bases lay in between. Per germline, CDR1 KGHSH and CDR2 LQKENI. Full variable domain (rest looked up from reference TRBV18 and TRBJ1-5): NAGVMQNPRHLVRRRGQEARLRCSPMKGHSHVYWYRQLPEEGLKFMVYLQKENIIDESGMPKERFSAEFPKEGPSILRIQQVVRGDSAAYFCASSPQGGSNQPQHFGDGTRLSIL.

The CDR3 DNA reads as TGTGCCAGCAGCTTAGACGGAATGGTAACCAACACTGAAGCTTTCTTT. It encodes CASSLDGMVTNTEAFF. The genes are TRBV11-2 and TRBJ1-1; D is undetermined. With 0 bases removed from V and 2 bases from J, the gap between germline ends came to 13 bases. CDR1 is SGHAT and CDR2 is FQNNGV in the germline V gene. The CDR3 extends over 16 amino acids.

The CDR3 region has the DNA TGCGCCAGCAGCTGGGGGGACACCTACGAGCAGTACTTC. It specifies CASSWGDTYEQYF. The rearrangement links TRBV5-1 to TRBJ2-7, with D perhaps given as TRBD1 or TRBD2 (6 bases each). V was cut by 3 bases and J by 2 bases, with 9 bases left in between. Germline-derived CDR1 and CDR2 are SGHRS and YFSETQ. The CDR3 sequence is 13 residues long.

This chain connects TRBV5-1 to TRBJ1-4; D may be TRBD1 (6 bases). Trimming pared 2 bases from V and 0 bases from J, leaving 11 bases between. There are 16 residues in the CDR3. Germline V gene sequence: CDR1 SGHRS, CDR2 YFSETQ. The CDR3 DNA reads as TGCGCCAGCAGCTTACAAGGACAGTCAACTAATGAAAAACTGTTTTTT. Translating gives CASSLQGQSTNEKLFF. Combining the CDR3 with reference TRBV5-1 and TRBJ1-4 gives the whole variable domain KAGVTQTPRYLIKTRGQQVTLSCSPISGHRSVSWYQQTPGQGLQFLFEYFSETQRNKGNFPGRFSGRQFSNSRSEMNVSTLELGDSALYLCASSLQGQSTNEKLFFGSGTQLSVL.

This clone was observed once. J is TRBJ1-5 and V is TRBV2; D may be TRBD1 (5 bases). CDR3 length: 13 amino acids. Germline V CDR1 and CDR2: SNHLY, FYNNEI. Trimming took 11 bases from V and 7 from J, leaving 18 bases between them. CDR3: CAGSGGVRQPQHF. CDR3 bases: TGTGCCGGTAGCGGGGGGGTAAGGCAGCCCCAGCATTTT. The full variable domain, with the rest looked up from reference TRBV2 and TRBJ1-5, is EPEVTQTPSHQVTQMGQEVILRCVPISNHLYFYWYRQILGQKVEFLVSFYNNEISEKSEIFDDQFSVERPDGSNFTLKIRSTKLEDSAMYFCAGSGGVRQPQHFGDGTRLSIL.

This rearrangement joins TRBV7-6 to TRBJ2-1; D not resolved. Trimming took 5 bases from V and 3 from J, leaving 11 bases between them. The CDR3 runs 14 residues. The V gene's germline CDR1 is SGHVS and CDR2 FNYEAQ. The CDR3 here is CASSAKVGYNEQFF. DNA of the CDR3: TGTGCCAGCAGCGCCAAAGTTGGCTACAATGAGCAGTTCTTC.

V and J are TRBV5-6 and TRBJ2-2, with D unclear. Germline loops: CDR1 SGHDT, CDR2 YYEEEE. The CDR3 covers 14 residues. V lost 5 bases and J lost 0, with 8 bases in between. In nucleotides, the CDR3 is TGTGCCAGCAGGCCGCTACCGAACACCGGGGAGCTGTTTTTT. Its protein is CASRPLPNTGELFF.

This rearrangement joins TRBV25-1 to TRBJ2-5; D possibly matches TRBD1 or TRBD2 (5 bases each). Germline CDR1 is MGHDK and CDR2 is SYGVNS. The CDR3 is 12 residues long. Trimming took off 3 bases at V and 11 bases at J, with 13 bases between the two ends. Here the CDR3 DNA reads TGTGCCAGCAGTGACCCGCCGGGGCCTCAGTACTTC. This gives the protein CASSDPPGPQYF.

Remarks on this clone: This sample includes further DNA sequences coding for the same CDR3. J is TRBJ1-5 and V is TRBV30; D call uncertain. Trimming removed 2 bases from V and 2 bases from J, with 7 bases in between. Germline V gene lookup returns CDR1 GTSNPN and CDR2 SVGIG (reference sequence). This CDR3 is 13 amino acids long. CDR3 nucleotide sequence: TGTGCCTGGAGTCCCGGGGGCAATCAGCCCCAGCATTTT. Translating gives CAWSPGGNQPQHF.

The CDR3 bases are TGTGCCAGCTCAACCTCAACAGGGGACTATGGCTACACCTTC. This gives the protein CASSTSTGDYGYTF. The V gene is TRBV18, the J gene TRBJ1-2; 7 bases are a match to TRBD1. Unmatched junction bases numbered 6, after V lost 5 bases and J lost 3 bases. This CDR3 region has 14 residues. CDR1 KGHSH and CDR2 LQKENI come from the germline V gene.

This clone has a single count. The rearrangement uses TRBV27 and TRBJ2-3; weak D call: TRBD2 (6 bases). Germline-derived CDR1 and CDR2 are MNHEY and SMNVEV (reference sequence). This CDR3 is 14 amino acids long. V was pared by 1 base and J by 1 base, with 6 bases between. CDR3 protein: CASSLLAGTDTQYF. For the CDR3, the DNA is TGTGCCAGCAGTTTATTAGCGGGCACAGATACGCAGTATTTT.

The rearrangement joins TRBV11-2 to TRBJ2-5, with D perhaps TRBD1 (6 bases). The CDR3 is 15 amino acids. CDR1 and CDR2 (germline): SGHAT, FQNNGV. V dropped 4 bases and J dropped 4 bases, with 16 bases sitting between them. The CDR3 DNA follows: TGTGCCAGCAGCTCAGCAGGGGCAGGTGGAGAGACCCAGTACTTC. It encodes CASSSAGAGGETQYF.

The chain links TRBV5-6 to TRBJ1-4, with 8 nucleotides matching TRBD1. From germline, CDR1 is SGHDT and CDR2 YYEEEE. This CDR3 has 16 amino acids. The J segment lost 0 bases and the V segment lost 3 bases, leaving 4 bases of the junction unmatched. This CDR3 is CASSYGQGATNEKLFF. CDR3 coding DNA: TGTGCCAGCAGCTATGGACAGGGAGCAACTAATGAAAAACTGTTTTTT.

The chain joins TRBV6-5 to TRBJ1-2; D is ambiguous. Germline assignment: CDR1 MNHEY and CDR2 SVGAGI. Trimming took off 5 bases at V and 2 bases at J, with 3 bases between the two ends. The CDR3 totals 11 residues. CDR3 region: CASSENYGYTF. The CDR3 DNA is TGTGCCAGCAGTGAAAACTATGGCTACACCTTC.

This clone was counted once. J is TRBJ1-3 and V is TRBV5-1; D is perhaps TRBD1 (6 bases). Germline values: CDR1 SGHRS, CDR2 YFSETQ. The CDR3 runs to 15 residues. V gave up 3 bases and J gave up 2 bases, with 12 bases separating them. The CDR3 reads CASSSGATTGNTIYF. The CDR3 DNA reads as TGCGCCAGCAGCTCAGGGGCTACTACTGGAAACACCATATATTTT.